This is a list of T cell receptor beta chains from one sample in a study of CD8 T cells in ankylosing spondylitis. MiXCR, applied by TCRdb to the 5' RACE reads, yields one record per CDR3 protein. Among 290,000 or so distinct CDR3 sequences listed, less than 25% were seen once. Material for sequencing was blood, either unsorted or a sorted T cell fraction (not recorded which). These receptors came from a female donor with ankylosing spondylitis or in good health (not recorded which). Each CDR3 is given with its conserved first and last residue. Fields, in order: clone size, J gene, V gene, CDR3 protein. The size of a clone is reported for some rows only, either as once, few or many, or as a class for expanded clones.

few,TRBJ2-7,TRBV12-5,CASVEAGQGIHEQYF
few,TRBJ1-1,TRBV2,CASSTRQLNTEAFF
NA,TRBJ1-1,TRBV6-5,CASTGVGRGAFF
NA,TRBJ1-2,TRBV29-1,CSVDFLGPHYGYTF
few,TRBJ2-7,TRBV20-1,CSARDARLYEQYF
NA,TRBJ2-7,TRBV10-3,CAISGQAWGEQYF
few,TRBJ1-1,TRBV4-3,CASSHSRARRSEAFF
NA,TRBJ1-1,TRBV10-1,CASSSSLGITEAFF
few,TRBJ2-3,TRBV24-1,CATSDLNGRDGVTQYF
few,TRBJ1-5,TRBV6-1,CASARGGEGNQPQHF
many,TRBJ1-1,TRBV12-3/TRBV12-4,CASSFMGTEAFF
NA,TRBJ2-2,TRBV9,CASSRDFGELFF
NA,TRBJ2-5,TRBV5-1,CASSLATGGGETQYF
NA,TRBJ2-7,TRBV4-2,CASRRLGQESYEQYF
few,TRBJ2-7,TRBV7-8,CASSLPGSRASSYEQYF
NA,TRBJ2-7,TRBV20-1,CSAKSGTGGYEQYF
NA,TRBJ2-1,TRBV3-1,CASSQPPRQGSNEQFF
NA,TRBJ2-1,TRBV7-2,CASSLNGDLYNEQFF
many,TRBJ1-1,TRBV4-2,CASSHDTANTEAFF
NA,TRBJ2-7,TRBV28,CASSPGTSGRDEQYF
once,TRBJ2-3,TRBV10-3,CAISRGLGTDTQYF
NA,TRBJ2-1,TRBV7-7,CASSLAGEVSYNEQFF
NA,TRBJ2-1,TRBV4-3,CASSPKGRLAGGFNEQFF
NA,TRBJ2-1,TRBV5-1,CASSPRTTSYNEQFF
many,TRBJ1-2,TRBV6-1,CASTKGHQGSRDYGYTF
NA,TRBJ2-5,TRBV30,CGTSGRSQETQYF
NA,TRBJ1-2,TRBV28,CASSSSGQGGEGYGYTF
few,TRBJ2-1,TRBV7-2,CASSLGWTGGSEQFF
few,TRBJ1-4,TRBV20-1,CSASPHAVEAGLFF
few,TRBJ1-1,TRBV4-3,CASSQGDGGTEAFF
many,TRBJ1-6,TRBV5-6,CASSSSGTTDNSPLHF
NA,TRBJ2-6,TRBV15,CATSRRLGDYGANVLTF
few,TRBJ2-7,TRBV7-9,CASSLEASVTYEQYF